The clone carrying this T cell receptor beta chain was seen only a few times. Its antigen is not identified. Mouse gene names apply. Coverage ceases 4 residues before the CDR3 finishes, and the germline J gene fills in the end. The entry originates in a study of CD8+ T cells in alopecia areata. Overall study context: Female C3H/HeJ mice aged about 6-11 weeks received skin from spontaneously alopecic C3H/HeJ graft donors aged roughly 6-12 months. The study, taken as a whole, reports: Unlike in mice, where it was clearer, TCR sharing across patients was less clear, possibly HLA-related. In lesional scalp, particularly from alopecia totalis/universalis, clonality was higher than in normal scalp. Sequencing of scalp tissue also captures the resident alphabeta T cells of normal skin.

Cells that came from pooled cutaneous lymph nodes were sorted using CD4, CD8alpha, NKG2D, NKG2ACE and other markers. RNA was isolated and reverse transcribed to cDNA, the sequencing template. The protocol was immunoSEQ multiplex PCR, while the TCRdb copy is restricted to in-frame clones and leaves out a portion. The specimen has under 350,000 clones, none found just once. Germline V gene data show CDR1 as NNHDY and CDR2 as SYVADS. CDR3 length: 13 residues. The TCR comes from a C3H/HeJ mouse with alopecia areata. Mouse MHC haplotype: H2-k. Source material: CD4+ T cells sorted from a lymph node. J is TRBJ2-5 and V is TRBV13-3; 7 nucleotides align to TRBD1. The part of the CDR3 DNA that was read is TGTGCCAGCAGTGGTAACAGGGGAGAC. Encoded protein: CASSGNRGD. The whole CDR3 is CASSGNRGDTQYF.